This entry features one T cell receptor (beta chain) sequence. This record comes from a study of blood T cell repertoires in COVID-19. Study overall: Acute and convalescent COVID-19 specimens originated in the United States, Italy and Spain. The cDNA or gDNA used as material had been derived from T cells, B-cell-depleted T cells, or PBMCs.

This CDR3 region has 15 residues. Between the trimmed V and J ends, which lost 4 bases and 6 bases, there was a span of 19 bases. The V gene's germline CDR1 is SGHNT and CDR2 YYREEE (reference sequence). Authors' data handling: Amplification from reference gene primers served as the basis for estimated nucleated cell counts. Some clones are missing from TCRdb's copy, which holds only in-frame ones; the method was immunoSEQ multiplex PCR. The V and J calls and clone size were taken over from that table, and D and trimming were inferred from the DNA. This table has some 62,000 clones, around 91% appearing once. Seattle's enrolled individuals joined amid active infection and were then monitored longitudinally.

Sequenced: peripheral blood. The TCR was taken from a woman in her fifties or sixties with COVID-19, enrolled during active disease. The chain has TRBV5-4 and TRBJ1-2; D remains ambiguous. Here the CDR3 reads CASSIRTPKRDGYTF. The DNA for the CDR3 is TGTGCCAGCAGCATACGGACTCCAAAAAGGGATGGCTACACCTTC.